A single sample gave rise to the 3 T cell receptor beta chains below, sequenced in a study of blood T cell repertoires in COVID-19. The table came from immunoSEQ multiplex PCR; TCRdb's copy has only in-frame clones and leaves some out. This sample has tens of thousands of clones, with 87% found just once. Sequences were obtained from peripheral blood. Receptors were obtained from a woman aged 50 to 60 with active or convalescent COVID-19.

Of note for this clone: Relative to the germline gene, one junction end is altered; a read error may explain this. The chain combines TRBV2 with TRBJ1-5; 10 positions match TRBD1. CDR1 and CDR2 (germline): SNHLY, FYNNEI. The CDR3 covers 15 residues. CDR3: CASGDRGQGIRPQHF. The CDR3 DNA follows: TGTGCCAGCGGTGATAGGGGACAGGGGATTCGGCCCCAGCATTTT.

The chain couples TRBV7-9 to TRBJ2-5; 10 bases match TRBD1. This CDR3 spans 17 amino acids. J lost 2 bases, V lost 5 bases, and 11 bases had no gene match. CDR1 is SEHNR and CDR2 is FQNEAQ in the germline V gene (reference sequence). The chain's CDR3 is CASSTPGQGSGQETQYF. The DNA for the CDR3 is TGTGCCAGCAGCACCCCGGGACAGGGGAGCGGGCAAGAGACCCAGTACTTC. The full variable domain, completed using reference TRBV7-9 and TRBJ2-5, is DTGVSQNPRHKITKRGQNVTFRCDPISEHNRLYWYRQTLGQGPEFLTYFQNEAQLEKSRLLSDRFSAERPKGSFSTLEIQRTEQGDSAMYLCASSTPGQGSGQETQYFGPGTRLLVL.

CDR3 bases: TGTGCCAGCAGCTCACATGGTTTCGGGACAAGCGACGAGCAGTACTTC. Translation gives CASSSHGFGTSDEQYF. The chain is built from TRBV5-4 and TRBJ2-7, with D perhaps matching TRBD1 (6 bases). Germline V lookup: CDR1 SGHNT, CDR2 YYREEE (reference sequence). Trimming stripped 3 bases from V and 5 bases from J, with 21 bases between. This CDR3 has 16 amino acids.